The 15 T cell receptor beta chains below all came from one sample that was sequenced in a study of blood T cell repertoires in COVID-19. Repertoires were generated with immunoSEQ multiplex PCR, while TCRdb's copy carries only in-frame clones and drops some. The sample carries over 130,000 clones, about nine tenths recorded once. Source material: peripheral blood. These receptors originate from a woman of 80 years or more with acute or convalescent COVID-19.

The chain carries TRBV18 and TRBJ1-2, with 10 positions matching TRBD1. The length of the CDR3 is 13 residues. Germline-derived CDR1 and CDR2 are KGHSH and LQKENI. V shed 3 bases and J 7 bases; nucleotides not matched to a gene: 2. CDR3 in DNA: TGTGCCAGCTCACCTGGGACAGGGGCTGGCTACACCTTC. Translation: CASSPGTGAGYTF.

V gene TRBV25-1 combines with J gene TRBJ1-2, with TRBD1 identical over 7 bases. Germline V CDR1 and CDR2: MGHDK, SYGVNS. The CDR3 loop spans 12 amino acids. V dropped 4 bases and J dropped 8; count of bases not matched to a gene: 4. CDR3 DNA sequence: TGTGCCAGCAGTGGACAGGGCCTCGGCTACACCTTC. Translation: CASSGQGLGYTF.

This chain connects TRBV7-3 to TRBJ2-3; D remains ambiguous. Trimming pared 2 bases from V and 0 bases from J, leaving 12 bases between. Germline V gene sequence: CDR1 SGHTA, CDR2 FQGTGA. The CDR3 has 16 amino acids. CDR3 DNA: TGTGCCAGCAGCTTATTGAACTCACCAAGCACAGATACGCAGTATTTT. This translates into CASSLLNSPSTDTQYF.

The chain couples TRBV6-5 to TRBJ1-2; 10 nucleotides align to TRBD1. Trimming removed 6 bases from V and 4 bases from J; junction bases left unmatched: 5. The germline V gene has CDR1 MNHEY and CDR2 SVGAGI. The CDR3 runs to 14 residues. CDR3 in DNA: TGTGCCAGCAGGCCAGGACAGGGGGGCTATGGCTACACCTTC. Protein sequence: CASRPGQGGYGYTF.

The chain combines TRBV2 with TRBJ2-7; D unresolved. CDR1 SNHLY and CDR2 FYNNEI come from the germline V gene. Trimming removed 4 bases from V and 11 bases from J, with 18 bases in between. The CDR3 length is 13 residues. In nucleotides, the CDR3 is TGTGCCAGCAGTGCCCGTTCCGAATCCAGGAAGTACTTC. Protein sequence: CASSARSESRKYF.

The genes are TRBV29-1 and TRBJ2-1; 9 bases line up with TRBD2. V lost 5 bases and J lost 4; bases outside the gene matches: 12. The CDR3 has 16 residues. Germline lookup yields CDR1 SQVTM and CDR2 ANQGSEA. The CDR3, as DNA: TGCAGCGTTCCCCCCTGGGGCGGGGGGGGATACAATGAGCAGTTCTTC. Translating it yields CSVPPWGGGGYNEQFF.

J is TRBJ1-2 and V is TRBV5-8; no definite D call. Germline loops: CDR1 SGHTS, CDR2 YDEGEE. The V gene lost 4 bases and the J gene lost 6 bases, with 7 bases spanning the gap. This CDR3 has 11 amino acids. CDR3 in DNA: TGTGCCAGCAGCCGGGGAGATGGCTACACCTTC. Protein product: CASSRGDGYTF.

DNA for the CDR3: TGTGCCAGCAGCTCGCGACTAGCGGGGGGTTACAATGAGCAGTTCTTC. It specifies CASSSRLAGGYNEQFF. This chain links TRBV13 with TRBJ2-1; 13 nucleotides align to TRBD2. This CDR3 has 16 residues. Per the germline V gene, CDR1 is PRHDT and CDR2 is FYEKMQ (reference sequence). After removal of 4 bases from V and 4 bases from J, the junction contained 4 bases not matched to a gene.

This chain joins TRBV11-2 and TRBJ1-2, with TRBD1 matching over 7 bases. CDR1 SGHAT and CDR2 FQNNGV come from the germline V gene. The CDR3 covers 14 residues. V shed 2 bases, J shed 7 bases, and the junction held 7 bases outside the gene matches. The CDR3 spells CASSLTTGYAGYTF. CDR3 nucleotides: TGTGCCAGCAGCTTAACGACAGGGTATGCTGGCTACACCTTC.

The CDR3 region has the DNA TGCGCCAGCAGCCTCGGGACAGCGGGTCAGCCCCAGCATTTT. It encodes CASSLGTAGQPQHF. The chain has TRBV10-1 and TRBJ1-5, with 7 bases lining up with TRBD1. The junction had 8 bases not matched to a gene; V was cut back by 6 bases and J by 6 bases. The CDR3 extends over 14 amino acids. Looked up from germline, CDR1 is WNHNN and CDR2 is SYGVQD (reference sequence).

This clone has just one count. The rearrangement joins TRBV9 to TRBJ1-5; TRBD1 matches 7 bases. Trimming removed 0 bases from V and 7 bases from J; junction bases left unmatched: 4. The CDR3 has 14 amino acids. The germline V gene has CDR1 SGDLS and CDR2 YYNGEE. The CDR3 DNA is TGTGCCAGCAGCGTAGATATGACAGGGCAGCCCCAGCATTTT. Encoded protein: CASSVDMTGQPQHF. The whole variable domain, remainder taken from reference TRBV9 and TRBJ1-5, is DSGVTQTPKHLITATGQRVTLRCSPRSGDLSVYWYQQSLDQGLQFLIQYYNGEERAKGNILERFSAQQFPDLHSELNLSSLELGDSALYFCASSVDMTGQPQHFGDGTRLSIL.

This chain uses TRBV7-8 with TRBJ2-1, with 10 bases identical to TRBD2. The CDR3 covers 15 residues. V dropped 5 bases and J dropped 4; count of bases not matched to a gene: 5. From germline, CDR1 is SGHVS and CDR2 FQNEAQ. Here the CDR3 DNA reads TGTGCCAGCAGCCTTAGCGGGGGGAGTTACAATGAGCAGTTCTTC. It encodes CASSLSGGSYNEQFF.

The CDR3 protein is CASRGQRGPADTQYF. Here the CDR3 DNA reads TGTGCCAGCAGAGGACAGCGGGGGCCGGCAGATACGCAGTATTTT. The J gene is TRBJ2-3, the V gene TRBV7-2; TRBD2 aligns across 8 bases. Trimming removed 6 bases from V and 4 bases from J; junction bases left unmatched: 9. Germline lookup yields CDR1 SGHTA and CDR2 FQGNSA. CDR3 size: 15 residues.

This clone occurred once. This chain connects TRBV7-2 to TRBJ2-2; 7 bases match TRBD1. The CDR3 covers 14 residues. The germline gives CDR1 SGHTA, CDR2 FQGNSA. V was pared by 7 bases and J by 4 bases, with 6 bases of the junction left unmatched. The CDR3 region has the DNA TGTGCCAGCAACCCTACAGGGGCCACCGGGGAGCTGTTTTTT. It encodes CASNPTGATGELFF.

The V gene is TRBV5-1, the J gene TRBJ1-1; 7 bases map to TRBD1. After removal of 4 bases from V and 4 bases from J, the junction contained 7 bases not matched to a gene. The CDR3 has 14 amino acids. CDR1 and CDR2 (germline): SGHRS, YFSETQ. The CDR3 loop reads CASSPGTVSTEAFF. CDR3 nucleotide sequence: TGCGCCAGCAGCCCGGGGACAGTCTCCACTGAAGCTTTCTTT.